This T cell receptor (beta chain) was retrieved from a study of beta chain features in type 1 diabetes. Study outcomes and limitations: Shorter TCRB CDR3s, moderately but significantly so, marked every one of the four CD4+ subsets in Type 1 diabetes patients.

The study reverse transcribed the entire isolated RNA, so it sequenced expressed TCRB transcripts. Generated by immunoSEQ multiplex PCR, the TCRdb table keeps only in-frame clones and is missing some. Of roughly 180,000 clones detected, roughly 8% appear once; the ten largest clones hold 0.5%. In all sorted populations, purity surpassed 98%. The CDR3 is made up of 15 amino acids. V shed 7 bases, J shed 4 bases, and the junction held 11 bases outside the gene matches. Germline V gives CDR1 MDHEN, CDR2 SYDVKM. This clone was recorded a few times. Antigen specificity is unknown. The sample was central memory CD4+ T cells from blood. The source of this sequence is a man in his late teens or twenties with type 1 diabetes. The chain couples TRBV28 to TRBJ2-3, with 7 bases fitting TRBD1. In DNA, the CDR3 is TGTGCCAGCACCATCCTGGGGCAGGGGGCAGATACGCAGTATTTT. Translating it yields CASTILGQGADTQYF.